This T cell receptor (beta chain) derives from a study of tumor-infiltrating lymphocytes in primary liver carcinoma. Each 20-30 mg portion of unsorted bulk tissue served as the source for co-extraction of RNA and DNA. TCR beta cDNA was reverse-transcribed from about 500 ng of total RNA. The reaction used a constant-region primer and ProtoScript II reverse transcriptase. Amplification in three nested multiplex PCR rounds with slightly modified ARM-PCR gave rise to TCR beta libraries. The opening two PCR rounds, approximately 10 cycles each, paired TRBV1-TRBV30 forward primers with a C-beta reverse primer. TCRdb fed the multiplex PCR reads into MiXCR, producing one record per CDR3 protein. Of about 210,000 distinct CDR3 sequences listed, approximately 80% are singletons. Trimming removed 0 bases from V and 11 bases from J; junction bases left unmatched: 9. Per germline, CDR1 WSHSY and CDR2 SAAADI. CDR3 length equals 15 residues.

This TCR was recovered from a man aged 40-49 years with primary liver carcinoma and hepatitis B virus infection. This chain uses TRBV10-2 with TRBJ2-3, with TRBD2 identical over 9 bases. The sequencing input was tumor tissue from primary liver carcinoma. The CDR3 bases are TGCGCCAGCAGTGAGTCAATAGCGGGAGTGCATATGCAGTATTTT. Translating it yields CASSESIAGVHMQYF.